These 17 T cell receptor beta chains came from one sample sequenced in a study of CD8 T cells in Susac syndrome. The RNA, about 0.5 to 1 ug, was put through reverse transcription using random hexamers. TCRdb reprocessed the immunoSEQ multiplex PCR reads via MiXCR and lists one record per CDR3 protein. The data show approximately 190,000 distinct CDR3 sequences, with approximately 96% seen just once and 0.098% held by the top ten. The sequenced material came from CD4+ T cells from PBMCs. The receptors shown here come from a human donor with Susac syndrome.

This clonotype occurred once. V is TRBV9 and J is TRBJ1-1, with D possibly being TRBD1 (6 bases). Germline V lookup: CDR1 SGDLS, CDR2 YYNGEE. The CDR3 is 16 amino acids. Trimming stripped 0 bases from V and 5 bases from J, with 17 bases between. CDR3 protein: CASSVVPGARGTEAFF. The CDR3, as DNA: TGTGCCAGCAGCGTAGTCCCGGGGGCACGTGGAACTGAAGCTTTCTTT.

The chain combines TRBV18 with TRBJ2-5; tentatively, D is TRBD1 (5 bases). Trimming pared 1 base from V and 5 bases from J, leaving 11 bases between. The CDR3 spans 14 residues. Germline CDR1 reads KGHSH; CDR2 reads LQKENI. The CDR3 DNA reads as TGTGCCAGCTCACCACTACAGGTGCTGGAGACCCAGTACTTC. Encoded protein: CASSPLQVLETQYF.

The rearrangement uses TRBV30 and TRBJ2-1; D remains unclear. CDR1 is GTSNPN and CDR2 is SVGIG in the germline V gene (reference sequence). With 3 bases removed from V and 4 bases from J, the gap between germline ends came to 10 bases. This CDR3 is 13 amino acids long. CDR3 DNA sequence: TGTGCCTGGAGCAATGACGGTTACAATGAGCAGTTCTTC. Translating gives CAWSNDGYNEQFF.

The rearrangement links TRBV19 to TRBJ2-1; D unclear. The length of the CDR3 is 14 residues. V was trimmed by 8 bases and J by 1 base, leaving 12 bases between them. Looked up from germline, CDR1 is LNHDA and CDR2 is SQIVND (reference sequence). CDR3 nucleotides: TGTGCCAGTGGCACGACTCAGTCCTACAATGAGCAGTTCTTC. Translation: CASGTTQSYNEQFF.

The chain recombines TRBV20-1 with TRBJ1-3; D not certain. Germline CDR1 DFQATT, CDR2 SNEGSKA (reference sequence). This CDR3 is 13 amino acids long. V dropped 6 bases and J dropped 0 bases, with 9 bases sitting between them. The CDR3 DNA follows: TGCAGTGCCCGCCGGGACTCTGGAAACACCATATATTTT. It is translated as CSARRDSGNTIYF.

The V gene is TRBV30, the J gene TRBJ1-4, with a weak D call TRBD1 (6 bases). Germline V gene data show CDR1 as GTSNPN and CDR2 as SVGIG (reference sequence). The CDR3 contains 14 residues. V shed 2 bases and J shed 5 bases, with 12 bases lying between them. Written as DNA, the CDR3 is TGTGCCTGGAGTTTCGGACAGTACAATGAAAAACTGTTTTTT. It translates to CAWSFGQYNEKLFF.

This chain connects TRBV30 to TRBJ2-5; 10 bases are a match to TRBD2. Germline CDR1 is GTSNPN and CDR2 is SVGIG (reference sequence). V trimming: 0 bases; J trimming: 1 base; junction bases outside the gene matches: 2. This CDR3 contains 15 residues. The CDR3 bases are TGTGCCTGGAGTGTACTAGCGGGGCCCCAAGAGACCCAGTACTTC. This encodes CAWSVLAGPQETQYF.

The chain couples TRBV20-1 to TRBJ2-3; 11 bases match TRBD2. Trimming removed 4 bases from V and 1 base from J; junction bases left unmatched: 10. CDR3 length equals 17 residues. Germline CDR1 is DFQATT and CDR2 is SNEGSKA (reference sequence). CDR3 region: CSANGPGTSGRTDTQYF. The CDR3 region has the DNA TGCAGTGCTAACGGCCCCGGGACTAGCGGACGCACAGATACGCAGTATTTT.

The V and J genes are TRBV6-4 and TRBJ2-5; 8 bases align to TRBD1. The V segment lost 9 bases and the J segment 4 bases; nucleotides outside the gene matches: 10. Germline values: CDR1 MRHNA, CDR2 SNTAGT. The CDR3 spans 14 residues. CDR3 DNA sequence: TGTGCCAGACTACCACAGGGGGTGGCAGAGACCCAGTACTTC. It is translated as CARLPQGVAETQYF.

J is TRBJ2-7 and V is TRBV12-3 or TRBV12-4; 8 bases are a match to TRBD2. J lost 4 bases, V lost 6 bases, and 11 bases had no gene match. The CDR3 runs 15 residues. CDR3 bases: TGTGCCAGCAGCCCCTTATCGGGGGGGGGTTACGAGCAGTACTTC. It is translated as CASSPLSGGGYEQYF.

This chain uses TRBV3-1 with TRBJ2-5; maybe TRBD2 (5 bases). The CDR3 length is 16 residues. The V gene lost 7 bases and the J gene lost 5 bases, with 23 bases spanning the gap. CDR1 and CDR2 (germline): LGHDT, YNNKEL (reference sequence). The DNA for the CDR3 is TGTGCCAGCAATCTTACCTTTAGCGTGGGTCGGGAGACCCAGTACTTC. As protein: CASNLTFSVGRETQYF.

The rearrangement uses TRBV5-6 and TRBJ2-5; a weak D match, TRBD1 (6 bases). The CDR3 covers 12 residues. CDR1 is SGHDT and CDR2 is YYEEEE in the germline V gene. Deletions cut 4 bases from V and 4 bases from J, with 8 bases between. This CDR3 reads CASSRQVETQYF. DNA for the CDR3: TGTGCCAGCAGCAGACAGGTAGAGACCCAGTACTTC.

This clonotype was recorded only once. This sequence joins TRBV9 and TRBJ2-1; D call uncertain. CDR1 and CDR2 (germline): SGDLS, YYNGEE. CDR3 length: 13 amino acids. Trimming cost V 2 bases and J 6 bases, with 9 bases left between them. CDR3 sequence reads: CASSVFTSNEQFF. CDR3 in DNA: TGTGCCAGCAGCGTGTTCACTTCCAATGAGCAGTTCTTC.

V usage is TRBV20-1 and J usage is TRBJ2-1; 14 bases fit TRBD2. J was trimmed by 0 bases and V by 4 bases; bases with no gene match: 5. In germline, CDR1 is DFQATT, CDR2 SNEGSKA (reference sequence). This CDR3 region has 17 residues. The CDR3 is CSATRLAGGSSYNEQFF. The CDR3, as DNA: TGCAGTGCTACCCGACTAGCGGGGGGGAGCTCCTACAATGAGCAGTTCTTC.

The chain is built from TRBV12-3 or TRBV12-4 and TRBJ1-5; no clear D gene. Trimming left V 7 bases short and J 2 bases short, with 18 bases between. CDR3 size: 16 residues. CDR3 sequence (DNA): TGTGCCAGCAAGCGGGTTGGAGGGAGTCGCAATCAGCCCCAGCATTTT. It is translated as CASKRVGGSRNQPQHF.

This chain joins TRBV9 and TRBJ2-1; D gene uncertain. The CDR3 runs to 14 residues. V gave up 6 bases and J gave up 4 bases, with 14 bases separating them. The V gene's germline CDR1 is SGDLS and CDR2 YYNGEE. CDR3 loop: CASTLSWEYNEQFF. Here the CDR3 DNA reads TGTGCCAGCACCTTATCCTGGGAATACAATGAGCAGTTCTTC.

The V gene is TRBV20-1, the J gene TRBJ1-1, with D maybe TRBD1 (6 bases). CDR1 DFQATT and CDR2 SNEGSKA come from the germline V gene (reference sequence). This CDR3 is built from 15 residues. Trimming removed 0 bases at V and 0 bases at J, with 11 bases between. CDR3 protein: CSARDQGRLNTEAFF. CDR3 DNA sequence: TGCAGTGCTAGAGATCAGGGGCGGTTGAACACTGAAGCTTTCTTT.